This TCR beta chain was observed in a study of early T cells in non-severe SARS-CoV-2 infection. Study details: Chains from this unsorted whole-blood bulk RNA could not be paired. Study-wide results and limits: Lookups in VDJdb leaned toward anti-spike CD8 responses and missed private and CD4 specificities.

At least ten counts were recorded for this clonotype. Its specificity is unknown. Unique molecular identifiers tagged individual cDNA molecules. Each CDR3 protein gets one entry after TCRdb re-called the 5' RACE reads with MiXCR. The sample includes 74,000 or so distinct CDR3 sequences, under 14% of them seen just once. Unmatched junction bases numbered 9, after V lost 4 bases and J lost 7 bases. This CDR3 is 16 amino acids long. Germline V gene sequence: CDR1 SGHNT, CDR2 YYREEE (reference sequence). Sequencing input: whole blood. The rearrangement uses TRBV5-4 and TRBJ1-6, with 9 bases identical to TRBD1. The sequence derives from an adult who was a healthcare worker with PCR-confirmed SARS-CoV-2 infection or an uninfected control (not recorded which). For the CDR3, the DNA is TGTGCCAGCAGCACTGGGACAGGGCCCGGGAATTCACCCCTCCACTTT. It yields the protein CASSTGTGPGNSPLHF.